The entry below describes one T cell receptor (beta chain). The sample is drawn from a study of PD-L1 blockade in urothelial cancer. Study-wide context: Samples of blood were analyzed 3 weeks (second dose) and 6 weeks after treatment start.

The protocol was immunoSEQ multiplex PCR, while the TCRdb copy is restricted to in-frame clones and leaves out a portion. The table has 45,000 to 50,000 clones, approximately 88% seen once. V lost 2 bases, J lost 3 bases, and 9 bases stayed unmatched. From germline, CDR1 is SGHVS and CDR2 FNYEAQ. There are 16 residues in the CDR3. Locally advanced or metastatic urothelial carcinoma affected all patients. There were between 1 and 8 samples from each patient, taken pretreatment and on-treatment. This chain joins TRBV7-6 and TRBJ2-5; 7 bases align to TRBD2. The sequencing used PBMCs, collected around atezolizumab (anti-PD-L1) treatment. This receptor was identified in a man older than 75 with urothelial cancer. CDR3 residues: CASSLRSGGREETQYF. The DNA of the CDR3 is TGTGCCAGCAGCTTAAGGTCGGGAGGAAGGGAAGAGACCCAGTACTTC.